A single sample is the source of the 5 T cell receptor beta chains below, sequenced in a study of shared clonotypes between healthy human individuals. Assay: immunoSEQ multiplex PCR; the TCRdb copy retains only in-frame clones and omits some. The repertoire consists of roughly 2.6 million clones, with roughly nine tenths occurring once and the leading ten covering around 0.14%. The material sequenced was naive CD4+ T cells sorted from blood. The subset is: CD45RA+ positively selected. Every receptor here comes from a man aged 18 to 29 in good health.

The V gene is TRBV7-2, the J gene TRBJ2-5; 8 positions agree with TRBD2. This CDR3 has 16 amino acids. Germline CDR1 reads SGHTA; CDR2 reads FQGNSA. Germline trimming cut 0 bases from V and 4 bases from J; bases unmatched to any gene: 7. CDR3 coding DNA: TGTGCCAGCAGCTTAGCAGTCGGGAGGGAGGGAGAGACCCAGTACTTC. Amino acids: CASSLAVGREGETQYF.

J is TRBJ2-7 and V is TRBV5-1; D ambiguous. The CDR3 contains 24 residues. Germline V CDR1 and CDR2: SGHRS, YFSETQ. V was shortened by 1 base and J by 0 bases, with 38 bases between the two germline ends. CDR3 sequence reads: CASSLNPSLPVSQSSRLNSYEQYF. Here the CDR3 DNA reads TGCGCCAGCAGCTTGAACCCTAGTCTGCCAGTCTCCCAGTCTTCCCGTCTTAACTCCTACGAGCAGTACTTC.

CDR3 residues: CASRHWAGELFF. CDR3 nucleotide sequence: TGTGCCAGCAGGCATTGGGCTGGGGAGCTGTTTTTT. The gene calls are TRBV6-6 and TRBJ2-2; D is undetermined. The CDR3 has 12 residues. Germline assignment: CDR1 MNHNY and CDR2 SVGAGI (reference sequence). V lost 6 bases and J 8 bases, leaving 10 bases between the germline ends.

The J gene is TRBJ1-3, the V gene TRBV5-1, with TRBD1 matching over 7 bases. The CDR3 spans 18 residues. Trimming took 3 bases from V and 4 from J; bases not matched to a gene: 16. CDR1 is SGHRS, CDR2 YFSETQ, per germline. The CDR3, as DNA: TGCGCCAGCAGCTCTCTCGTCAGCAGACCGGGACAGGGAAACACCATATATTTT. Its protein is CASSSLVSRPGQGNTIYF.

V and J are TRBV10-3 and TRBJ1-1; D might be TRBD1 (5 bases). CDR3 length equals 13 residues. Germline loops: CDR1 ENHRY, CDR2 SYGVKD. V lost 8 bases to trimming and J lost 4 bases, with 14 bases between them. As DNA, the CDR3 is TGTGCCATCGTCGGGACCGTGGGCACTGAAGCTTTCTTT. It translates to CAIVGTVGTEAFF.